The TCR beta chain under discussion was sequenced for a study of T cells in Graves' hyperthyroidism and ophthalmopathy. Authors of the study amplified TCR beta CDR3 regions from RNA transcripts. First-round RT-PCR targeting the TCR CDR3 was performed with the HTBI primer set. Each CDR3 protein gets one entry after TCRdb re-called the multiplex PCR reads with MiXCR. Here the sample spans about 330,000 distinct CDR3 sequences, around 15% being singletons. Germline loops: CDR1 SNHLY, CDR2 FYNNEI. With 7 bases clipped from V and 5 bases from J, the junction kept 4 bases outside the gene matches. The CDR3 covers 13 residues. This clonotype has at least ten counts.

This chain connects TRBV2 to TRBJ1-4, with 7 bases matching TRBD1. The TCR was taken from a middle-aged woman with Graves' ophthalmopathy. Sequenced material: blood. The CDR3 here is CASTGTENEKLFF. CDR3 coding DNA: TGTGCCAGCACCGGGACAGAAAATGAAAAACTGTTTTTT.